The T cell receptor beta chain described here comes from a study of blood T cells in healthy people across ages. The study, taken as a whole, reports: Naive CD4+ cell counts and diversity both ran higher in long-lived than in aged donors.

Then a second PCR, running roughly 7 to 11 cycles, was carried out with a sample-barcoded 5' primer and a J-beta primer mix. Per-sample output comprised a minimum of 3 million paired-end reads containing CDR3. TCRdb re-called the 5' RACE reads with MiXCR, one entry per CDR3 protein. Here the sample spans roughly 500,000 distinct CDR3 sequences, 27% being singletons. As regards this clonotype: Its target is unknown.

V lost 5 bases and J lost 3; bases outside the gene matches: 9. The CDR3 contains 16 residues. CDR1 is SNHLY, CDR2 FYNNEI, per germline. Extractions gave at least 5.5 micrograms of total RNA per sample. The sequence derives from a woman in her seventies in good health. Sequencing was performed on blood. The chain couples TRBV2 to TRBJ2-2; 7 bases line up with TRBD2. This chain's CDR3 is CASSRGVVVDTGELFF. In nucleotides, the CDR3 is TGTGCCAGCAGTCGGGGGGTAGTAGTGGACACCGGGGAGCTGTTTTTT.